This is a list of T cell receptor beta chains from one sample in a study of cytomegalovirus exposure and HLA in healthy donors. The table came from immunoSEQ multiplex PCR; TCRdb's copy has only in-frame clones and leaves some out. Of 46,000 or so clones in the sample, 55% to 75% were seen once. Sequences were obtained from PBMCs. The receptors derive from a man between 60 and 70 years old in good health and CMV-seropositive. Both conserved end residues are part of each CDR3. D genes are given only for firm matches. Size is stated for part of the rows, as once, few or many counts, or as a class when the clone is expanded.

v_gene	d_gene	abundance	j_gene	CDR3aa	CDR3nt
TRBV5-1	TRBD2	few	TRBJ2-3	CASSLWPLAGGLDTQYF	TGCGCCAGCAGCTTGTGGCCTCTAGCGGGAGGTCTGGATACGCAGTATTTT
TRBV28	-	-	TRBJ2-1	CASSVFSDEQFF	TGTGCCAGCAGTGTTTTCTCTGATGAGCAGTTCTTC
TRBV5-1	TRBD2	-	TRBJ2-7	CASSSGKSYEQYF	TGCGCCAGCAGCAGCGGGAAGTCCTACGAGCAGTACTTC
TRBV11-3	TRBD1	few	TRBJ2-3	CASSHGQGDTDTQYF	TGTGCCAGCAGCCACGGGCAGGGGGACACAGATACGCAGTATTTT
TRBV2	-	-	TRBJ2-7	CASSGATGYEQYF	TGTGCCAGCAGTGGGGCCACAGGTTACGAGCAGTACTTC
TRBV11-3	TRBD2	-	TRBJ2-1	CASSLGGGEQFF	TGTGCCAGCAGCTTGGGGGGGGGTGAGCAGTTCTTC
TRBV5-6	TRBD1	once	TRBJ2-5	CASSLRGTDQESQYF	TGTGCCAGCAGCTTGAGGGGGACAGATCAAGAGTCCCAGTACTTC
TRBV30	-	-	TRBJ2-7	CAWSPQMGLAGDEQYF	TGTGCCTGGAGTCCACAAATGGGACTCGCCGGCGACGAGCAGTACTTC
TRBV29-1	TRBD1	few	TRBJ2-2	CSVRTGPNTGELFF	TGCAGCGTCAGGACAGGACCGAACACCGGGGAGCTGTTTTTT
TRBV6-5	TRBD1	few	TRBJ1-1	CASSPQGASTEAFF	TGTGCCAGCAGTCCCCAGGGGGCGAGTACTGAAGCTTTCTTT
TRBV7-7	TRBD2	-	TRBJ2-5	CASSLSSGAQETQYF	TGTGCTAGCAGCTTATCTAGCGGGGCCCAAGAGACCCAGTACTTC
TRBV28	TRBD1	-	TRBJ1-1	CASIRTGGRRTEAFF	TGTGCCAGCATCAGGACAGGGGGCAGGCGAACTGAAGCTTTCTTT
TRBV28	-	-	TRBJ2-1	CASSFRGEQFF	TGTGCCAGCAGTTTCCGGGGTGAGCAGTTCTTC
TRBV11-1	TRBD1	-	TRBJ2-5	CASSPRDSVRETQYF	TGTGCCAGCAGCCCCCGGGACAGTGTAAGGGAGACCCAGTACTTC
TRBV7-6	-	-	TRBJ2-7	CASSPGTGIVYEQYF	TGTGCCAGCAGCCCAGGGACTGGGATAGTCTACGAGCAGTACTTC
TRBV28	-	-	TRBJ1-3	CASSLPLLTGNTIYF	TGTGCCAGCAGTTTACCGTTGCTAACTGGAAACACCATATATTTT
TRBV28	TRBD1	once	TRBJ1-2	CASSPQGWVYGYTF	TGTGCCAGCAGTCCACAGGGGTGGGTCTATGGCTACACCTTC
TRBV7-6	TRBD2	few	TRBJ2-7	CASSPGLAGVEQYF	TGTGCCAGCAGCCCGGGACTAGCGGGAGTCGAGCAGTACTTC
TRBV27	-	-	TRBJ1-1	CASSALGGNTEAFF	TGTGCCAGCAGTGCCCTGGGAGGGAACACTGAAGCTTTCTTT
TRBV7-9	-	-	TRBJ1-5	CASSRSADQPQHF	TGTGCCAGCAGCAGGAGCGCTGATCAGCCCCAGCATTTT
TRBV4-1	TRBD1	-	TRBJ1-4	CASSSGTGPDATNEKLFF	TGCGCCAGCAGCTCCGGGACAGGGCCAGATGCAACTAATGAAAAACTGTTTTTT
TRBV29-1	-	-	TRBJ1-1	CSVAFIGVRAEAFF	TGCAGCGTTGCATTTATCGGGGTGCGGGCTGAAGCTTTCTTT
TRBV11-3	TRBD1	-	TRBJ2-7	CASSLHTGVGYEQYF	TGTGCCAGCAGCCTCCATACAGGGGTGGGCTACGAGCAGTACTTC
TRBV11-1	-	-	TRBJ2-2	CASSLAANTGELFF	TGTGCCAGCAGCTTAGCGGCCAACACCGGGGAGCTGTTTTTT